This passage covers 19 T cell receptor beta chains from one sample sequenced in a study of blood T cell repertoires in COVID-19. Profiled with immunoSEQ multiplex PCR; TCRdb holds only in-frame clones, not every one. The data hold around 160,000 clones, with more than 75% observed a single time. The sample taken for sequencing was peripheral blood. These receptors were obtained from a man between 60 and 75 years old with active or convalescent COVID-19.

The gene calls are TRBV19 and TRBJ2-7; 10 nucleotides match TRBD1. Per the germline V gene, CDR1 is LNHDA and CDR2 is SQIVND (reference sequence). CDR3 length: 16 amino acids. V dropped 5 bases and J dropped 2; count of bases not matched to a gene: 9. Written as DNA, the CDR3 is TGTGCCAGTAGTTCTAGGACAGGGGGTTTGGCCTACGAGCAGTACTTC. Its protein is CASSSRTGGLAYEQYF.

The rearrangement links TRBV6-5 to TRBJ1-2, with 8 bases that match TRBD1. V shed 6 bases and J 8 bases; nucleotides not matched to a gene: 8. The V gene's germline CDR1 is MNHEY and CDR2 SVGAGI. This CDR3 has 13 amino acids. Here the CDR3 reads CASSLDRVGGYTF. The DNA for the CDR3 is TGTGCCAGCAGCCTGGACAGGGTGGGCGGCTACACCTTC.

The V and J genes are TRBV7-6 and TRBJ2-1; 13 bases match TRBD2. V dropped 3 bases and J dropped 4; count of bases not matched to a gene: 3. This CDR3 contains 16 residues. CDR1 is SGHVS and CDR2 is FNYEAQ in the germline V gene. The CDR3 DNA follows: TGTGCCAGCAGCTTCCAGACTAGCGGGGGGTACAATGAGCAGTTCTTC. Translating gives CASSFQTSGGYNEQFF.

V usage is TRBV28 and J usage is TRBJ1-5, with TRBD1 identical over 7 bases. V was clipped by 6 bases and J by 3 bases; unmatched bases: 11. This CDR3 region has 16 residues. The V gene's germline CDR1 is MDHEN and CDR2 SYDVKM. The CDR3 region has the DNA TGTGCCAGCAGCCCTCCCCGGACAGGACACAATCAGCCCCAGCATTTT. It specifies CASSPPRTGHNQPQHF.

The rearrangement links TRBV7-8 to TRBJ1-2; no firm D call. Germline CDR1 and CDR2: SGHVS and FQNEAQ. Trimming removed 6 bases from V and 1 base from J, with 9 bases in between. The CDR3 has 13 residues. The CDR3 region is CASSRDINYGYTF. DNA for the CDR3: TGTGCCAGCAGTCGAGACATTAACTATGGCTACACCTTC.

This CDR3 reads CASSLSRGSPLHF. CDR3 nucleotide sequence: TGTGCCAGCAGTTTATCTCGGGGTTCACCCCTCCACTTT. The gene calls are TRBV27 and TRBJ1-6, with unresolved D. CDR3 length: 13 amino acids. V lost 0 bases, J lost 9 bases, and 6 bases lay in between. CDR1 and CDR2 from the germline V gene are MNHEY and SMNVEV (reference sequence).

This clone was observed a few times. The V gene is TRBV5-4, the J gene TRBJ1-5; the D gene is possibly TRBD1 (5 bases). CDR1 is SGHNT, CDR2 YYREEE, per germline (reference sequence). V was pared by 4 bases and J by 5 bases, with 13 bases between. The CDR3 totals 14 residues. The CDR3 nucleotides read TGTGCCAGCAGCCCAGGGATCAAGGATCAGCCCCAGCATTTT. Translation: CASSPGIKDQPQHF.

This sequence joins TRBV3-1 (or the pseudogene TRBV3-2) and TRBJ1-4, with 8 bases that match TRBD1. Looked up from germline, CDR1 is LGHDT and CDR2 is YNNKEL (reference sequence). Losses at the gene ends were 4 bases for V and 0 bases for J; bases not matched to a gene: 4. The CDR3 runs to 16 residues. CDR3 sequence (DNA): TGTGCCAGCAGCCGAGACAGGGGTACAACTAATGAAAAACTGTTTTTT. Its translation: CASSRDRGTTNEKLFF.

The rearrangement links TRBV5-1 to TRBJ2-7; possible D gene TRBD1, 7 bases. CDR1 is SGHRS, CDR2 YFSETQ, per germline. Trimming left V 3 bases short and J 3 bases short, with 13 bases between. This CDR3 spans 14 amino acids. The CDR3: CASSSSRGDYEQYF. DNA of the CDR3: TGCGCCAGCAGCTCGAGCAGGGGGGACTACGAGCAGTACTTC.

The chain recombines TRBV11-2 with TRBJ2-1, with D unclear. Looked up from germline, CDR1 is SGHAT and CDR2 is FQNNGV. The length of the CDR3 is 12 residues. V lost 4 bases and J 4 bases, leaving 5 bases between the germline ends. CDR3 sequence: CASSYLYNEQFF. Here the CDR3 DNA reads TGTGCCAGCAGCTACCTATACAATGAGCAGTTCTTC. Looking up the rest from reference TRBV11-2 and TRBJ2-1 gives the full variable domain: EAGVAQSPRYKIIEKRQSVAFWCNPISGHATLYWYQQILGQGPKLLIQFQNNGVVDDSQLPKDRFSAERLKGVDSTLKIQPAKLEDSAVYLCASSYLYNEQFFGPGTRLTVL.

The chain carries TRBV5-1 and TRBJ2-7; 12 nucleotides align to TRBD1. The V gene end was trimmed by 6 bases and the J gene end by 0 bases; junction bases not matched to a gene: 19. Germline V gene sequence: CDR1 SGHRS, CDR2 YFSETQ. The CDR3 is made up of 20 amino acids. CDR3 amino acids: CASTGFGGDRGQTVSYEQYF. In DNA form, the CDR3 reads TGCGCCAGCACCGGTTTCGGAGGGGACAGGGGGCAGACAGTCTCCTACGAGCAGTACTTC.

In DNA, the CDR3 is TGCGCCACCTCAAAACAGGCTACCTCGGGAAACACCATATATTTT. This encodes CATSKQATSGNTIYF. This chain links TRBV10-2 with TRBJ1-3, with a tentative D call TRBD1 (5 bases). Germline V gives CDR1 WSHSY, CDR2 SAAADI. V lost 10 bases, J lost 4 bases, and 20 bases lay in between. This CDR3 is built from 15 residues.

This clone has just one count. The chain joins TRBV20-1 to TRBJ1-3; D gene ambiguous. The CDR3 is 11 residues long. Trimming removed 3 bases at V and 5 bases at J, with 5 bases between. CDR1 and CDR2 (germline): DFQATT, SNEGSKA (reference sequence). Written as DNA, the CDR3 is TGCAGTGCTAGCGGGAGAAACACCATATATTTT. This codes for CSASGRNTIYF.

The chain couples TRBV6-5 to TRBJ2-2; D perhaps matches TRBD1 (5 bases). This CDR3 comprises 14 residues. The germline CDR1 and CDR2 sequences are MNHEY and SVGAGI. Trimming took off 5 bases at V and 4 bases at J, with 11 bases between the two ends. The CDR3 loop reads CASSSRQFTGELFF. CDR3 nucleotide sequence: TGTGCCAGCAGTAGCCGACAGTTCACCGGGGAGCTGTTTTTT.

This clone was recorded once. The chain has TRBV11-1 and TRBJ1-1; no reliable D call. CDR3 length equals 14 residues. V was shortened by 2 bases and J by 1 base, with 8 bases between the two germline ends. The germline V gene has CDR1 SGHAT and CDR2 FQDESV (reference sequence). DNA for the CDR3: TGTGCCAGCAGCTTAAGCGGCTCGAACACTGAAGCTTTCTTT. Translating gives CASSLSGSNTEAFF.

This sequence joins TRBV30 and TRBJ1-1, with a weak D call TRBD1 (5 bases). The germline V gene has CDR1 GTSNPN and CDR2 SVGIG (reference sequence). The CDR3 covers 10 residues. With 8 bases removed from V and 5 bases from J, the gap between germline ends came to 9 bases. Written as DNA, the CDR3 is TGTGCCGGGGGGACGACTGAAGCTTTCTTT. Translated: CAGGTTEAFF.

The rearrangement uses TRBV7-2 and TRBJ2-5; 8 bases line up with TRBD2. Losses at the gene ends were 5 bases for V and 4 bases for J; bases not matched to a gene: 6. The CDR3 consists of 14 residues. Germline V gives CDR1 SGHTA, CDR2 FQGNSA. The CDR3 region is CASSPRGGTETQYF. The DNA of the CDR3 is TGTGCCAGCAGCCCCCGGGGGGGCACAGAGACCCAGTACTTC.

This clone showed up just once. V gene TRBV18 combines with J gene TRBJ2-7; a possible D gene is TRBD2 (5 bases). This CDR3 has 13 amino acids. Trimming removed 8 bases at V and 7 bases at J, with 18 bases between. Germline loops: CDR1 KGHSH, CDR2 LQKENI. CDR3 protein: CASDSGVSREQYF. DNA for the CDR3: TGTGCCAGCGACTCCGGGGTCAGCAGGGAGCAGTACTTC.

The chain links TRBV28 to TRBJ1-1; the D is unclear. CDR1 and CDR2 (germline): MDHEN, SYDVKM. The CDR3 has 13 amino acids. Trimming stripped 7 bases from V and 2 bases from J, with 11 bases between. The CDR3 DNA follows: TGTGCCAGCACCGAGACACCTAACACTGAAGCTTTCTTT. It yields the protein CASTETPNTEAFF. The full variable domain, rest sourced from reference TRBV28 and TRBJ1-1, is DVKVTQSSRYLVKRTGEKVFLECVQDMDHENMFWYRQDPGLGLRLIYFSYDVKMKEKGDIPEGYSVSREKKERFSLILESASTNQTSMYLCASTETPNTEAFFGQGTRLTVV.